This T cell receptor (beta chain) was observed in a study of ipilimumab plus nivolumab after autologous stem cell transplantation. Whole-study context: Median doses per patient: roughly five ipilimumab, about 8 nivolumab. Myeloma cases were transplant-naive high-risk or relapsed within 3 years post first autologous transplant.

V gave up 2 bases and J gave up 4 bases, with 7 bases separating them. Per the germline V gene, CDR1 is MNHEY and CDR2 is SVGAGI. The CDR3 is 13 residues long. Checkpoint therapy with ipilimumab 1 mg/kg began 14 to 28 days after transplant. Sequenced by immunoSEQ multiplex PCR; TCRdb stores in-frame clones only, minus some. The sample has 40,000 to 45,000 clones; almost 95% are singletons. This clonotype was sampled from a male donor with multiple myeloma. The source material was PBMCs, sampled in a trial of ipilimumab plus nivolumab as post-transplant consolidation. This sequence joins TRBV6-5 and TRBJ2-3; perhaps D is TRBD1 or TRBD2 (5 bases each). CDR3 DNA sequence: TGTGCCAGCAGTTACGTGGGGGCAGATACGCAGTATTTT. Its protein product is CASSYVGADTQYF.